The 15 T cell receptor beta chains in this list originate from one sample, sequenced in a study of shared clonotypes between healthy human individuals. TCRdb's copy holds only in-frame clones and misses some; the assay was immunoSEQ multiplex PCR. Found here are some 1 million clones, around 76% of them singletons; the top ten hold 1.4%. The sample consisted of memory CD4+ T cells sorted from blood. Described subset: CD45RA-negative fraction. These receptors came from a man aged 18 to 30 in good health.

The rearrangement links TRBV5-6 to TRBJ1-4; D remains unclear. V was cut by 0 bases and J by 4 bases, with 13 bases left in between. The CDR3 has 16 amino acids. Germline V CDR1 and CDR2: SGHDT, YYEEEE. This CDR3 is CASSLGRTKGNEKLFF. DNA of the CDR3: TGTGCCAGCAGCTTGGGCAGAACGAAGGGTAATGAAAAACTGTTTTTT.

The chain carries TRBV28 and TRBJ1-4; D remains unclear. This CDR3 spans 11 amino acids. The V and J ends lost 7 bases and 8 bases respectively, with 8 bases between them. CDR1 and CDR2 (germline): MDHEN, SYDVKM. The CDR3 is CASKIAEKLFF. As DNA, the CDR3 is TGTGCCAGCAAGATCGCCGAAAAACTGTTTTTT.

V is TRBV10-3 and J is TRBJ2-7; 10 bases align to TRBD2. This CDR3 spans 15 amino acids. V gave up 6 bases and J gave up 1 base; unmatched junction bases: 6. The germline V gene has CDR1 ENHRY and CDR2 SYGVKD. The CDR3 nucleotides are TGTGCCATCAGACTAGAAGCGGGAGGGTCCTACGAGCAGTACTTC. Amino acids: CAIRLEAGGSYEQYF.

This clone was seen only a few times. The chain recombines TRBV5-1 with TRBJ1-5, with TRBD1 identical over 7 bases. The V gene end was trimmed by 6 bases and the J gene end by 2 bases; junction bases not matched to a gene: 5. The CDR3 contains 14 residues. CDR1 is SGHRS and CDR2 is YFSETQ in the germline V gene. CDR3 residues: CASMSGTGNQPQHF. CDR3 bases: TGCGCCAGCATGTCCGGGACAGGCAATCAGCCCCAGCATTTT.

This chain links TRBV9 with TRBJ2-1; D tentatively fits TRBD1 or TRBD2 (5 bases each). V lost 3 bases and J lost 5, with 15 bases in between. This CDR3 contains 15 residues. Germline V gene data show CDR1 as SGDLS and CDR2 as YYNGEE. CDR3 coding DNA: TGTGCCAGCAGCGCTGCTACCGGGACCCACAATGAGCAGTTCTTC. It is translated as CASSAATGTHNEQFF.

J is TRBJ2-7 and V is TRBV5-1; 7 bases line up with TRBD1. Germline V CDR1 and CDR2: SGHRS, YFSETQ. The junction had 5 bases not matched to a gene; V was cut back by 5 bases and J by 3 bases. This CDR3 comprises 13 residues. CDR3: CASSSRDSYEQYF. CDR3 DNA: TGCGCCAGCAGTAGTCGGGACAGCTACGAGCAGTACTTC.

The chain links TRBV28 to TRBJ2-7; D is uncertain. Germline-derived CDR1 and CDR2 are MDHEN and SYDVKM. The CDR3 is 13 amino acids. With 1 base removed from V and 3 bases from J, the gap between germline ends came to 7 bases. CDR3 coding DNA: TGTGCCAGCAGTTTATCCCCCGGCTACGAGCAGTACTTC. Translation gives CASSLSPGYEQYF.

The gene calls are TRBV5-6 and TRBJ2-7, with D hard to call. The CDR3 has 16 residues. The V gene's germline CDR1 is SGHDT and CDR2 YYEEEE. V lost 2 bases to trimming and J lost 2 bases, with 17 bases between them. DNA of the CDR3: TGTGCCAGCAGCTTAATACAGAAGAGTGGGGCCTACGAGCAGTACTTC. Residues: CASSLIQKSGAYEQYF. The entire variable domain, with the rest obtained from reference TRBV5-6 and TRBJ2-7, is as follows: DAGVTQSPTHLIKTRGQQVTLRCSPKSGHDTVSWYQQALGQGPQFIFQYYEEEERQRGNFPDRFSGHQFPNYSSELNVNALLLGDSALYLCASSLIQKSGAYEQYFGPGTRLTVT.

The chain carries TRBV28 and TRBJ1-2, with D uncertain. Per the germline V gene, CDR1 is MDHEN and CDR2 is SYDVKM. This CDR3 has 15 amino acids. With 4 bases removed from V and 0 bases from J, the gap between germline ends came to 12 bases. The DNA of the CDR3 is TGTGCCAGCAGTTCTAGGGTTAAGGCTAACTATGGCTACACCTTC. Amino acid sequence: CASSSRVKANYGYTF.

V and J are TRBV30 and TRBJ2-7; D not certain. The CDR3 spans 12 residues. CDR1 and CDR2 from the germline V gene are GTSNPN and SVGIG (reference sequence). V was clipped by 0 bases and J by 6 bases, with 9 bases between them. As DNA, the CDR3 is TGTGCCTGGAGTGTACGGGCGATCGAGCAGTACTTC. Translating gives CAWSVRAIEQYF. Using reference TRBV30 and TRBJ2-7 for the parts outside the CDR3, the full variable domain is SQTIHQWPATLVQPVGSPLSLECTVEGTSNPNLYWYRQAAGRGLQLLFYSVGIGQISSEVPQNLSASRPQDRQFILSSKKLLLSDSGFYLCAWSVRAIEQYFGPGTRLTVT.

In the case of this clone: This same CDR3 is encoded by further DNA sequences in the sample. V usage is TRBV11-2 and J usage is TRBJ2-7; D not certain. CDR3 length: 13 amino acids. Trimming took 0 bases from V and 4 from J, leaving 7 bases between them. Germline CDR1 and CDR2: SGHAT and FQNNGV. CDR3 nucleotides: TGTGCCAGCAGCTTAGAGTCCGGTTACGAGCAGTACTTC. Its translation: CASSLESGYEQYF.

This chain connects TRBV19 to TRBJ1-1; no firm D call. With 6 bases removed from V and 7 bases from J, the gap between germline ends came to 12 bases. The germline V gene has CDR1 LNHDA and CDR2 SQIVND (reference sequence). CDR3 length: 12 amino acids. The CDR3 protein is CASRRFPGEAFF. The CDR3 nucleotides are TGTGCCAGTAGGCGATTTCCAGGTGAAGCTTTCTTT.

The gene calls are TRBV5-1 and TRBJ1-2; 7 nucleotides align to TRBD1. The CDR3 totals 14 residues. CDR1 and CDR2 from the germline V gene are SGHRS and YFSETQ. J lost 8 bases, V lost 1 base, and 8 bases had no gene match. The CDR3 coding sequence is TGCGCCAGCAGCTTGCTACCCGGGACAGACGGCTACACCTTC. This encodes CASSLLPGTDGYTF.

The chain carries TRBV7-3 and TRBJ2-1, with 7 positions matching TRBD1. V trimming: 2 bases; J trimming: 4 bases; junction bases outside the gene matches: 5. Germline values: CDR1 SGHTA, CDR2 FQGTGA. This CDR3 is 15 amino acids long. CDR3 nucleotide sequence: TGTGCCAGCAGCTTACAGGGACAGTCTTACAATGAGCAGTTCTTC. It codes for CASSLQGQSYNEQFF.

The rearrangement joins TRBV5-1 to TRBJ2-7; 8 nucleotides match TRBD2. This CDR3 has 14 residues. Germline V gene data show CDR1 as SGHRS and CDR2 as YFSETQ. The ends lost 3 bases at V and 5 bases at J; junction bases unmatched: 7. The CDR3: CASSSGGRLNEQYF. The DNA of the CDR3 is TGCGCCAGCAGCTCCGGCGGGAGGCTAAACGAGCAGTACTTC.